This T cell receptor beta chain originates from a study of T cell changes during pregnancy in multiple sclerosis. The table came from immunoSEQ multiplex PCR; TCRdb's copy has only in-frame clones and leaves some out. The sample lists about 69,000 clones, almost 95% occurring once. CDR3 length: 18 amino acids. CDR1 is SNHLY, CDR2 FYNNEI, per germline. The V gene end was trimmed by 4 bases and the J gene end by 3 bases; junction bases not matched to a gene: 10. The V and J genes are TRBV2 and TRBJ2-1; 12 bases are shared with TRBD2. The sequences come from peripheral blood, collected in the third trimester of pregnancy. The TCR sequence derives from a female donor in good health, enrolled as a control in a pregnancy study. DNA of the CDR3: TGTGCCAGCAGTGTACTAGCGGGGGGCCCTCAGATCTACAATGAGCAGTTCTTC. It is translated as CASSVLAGGPQIYNEQFF. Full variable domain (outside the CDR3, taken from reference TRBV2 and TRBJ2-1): EPEVTQTPSHQVTQMGQEVILRCVPISNHLYFYWYRQILGQKVEFLVSFYNNEISEKSEIFDDQFSVERPDGSNFTLKIRSTKLEDSAMYFCASSVLAGGPQIYNEQFFGPGTRLTVL.